The sequence of this T cell receptor (beta chain) was determined in a study of identical twins. One entry per CDR3 protein, called by TCRdb with MiXCR from the 5' RACE reads. This table has 280,000 or so distinct CDR3 sequences, under 9.5% appearing once. The CDR3 consists of 12 residues. Trimming removed 5 bases from V and 8 bases from J; junction bases left unmatched: 5. General study points: Insertions were reduced in abundant cord blood beta clonotypes but not in memory repertoires. Excess low generation probability was seen in twin-shared out-of-frame alpha sequences. Interpretation of the results relied on cross-sectional statistical analysis and not on following the same donors.

Donors were all healthy Caucasians. The table lists this clonotype with many counts. The target antigen is unknown. These data are also associated with another study on yellow fever vaccine responses in identical twins.

The material sequenced was memory (CD45RO+) T cells sorted from blood. The sequence was obtained from a woman aged 18-35 years in good health. The gene calls are TRBV12-3 or TRBV12-4 and TRBJ1-1, with 7 bases fitting TRBD1. CDR3 DNA: TGTGCCAGCAGTCGGGACAGCTTCGAAGCTTTCTTT. It codes for CASSRDSFEAFF.